The rows below give T cell receptor beta chains drawn from one sample of a study of chemoradiotherapy in HPV16-positive cancers. Sequencing used immunoSEQ multiplex PCR; TCRdb keeps in-frame clones, though not all of them. The repertoire includes 9,500 or so clones, around 74% of them detected once, and about 9.8% sits in the top ten. This material was acquired from a patient who underwent chemoradiotherapy. The receptor source for this set is a human donor with HPV-associated anogenital cancer. Each CDR3 is given with its conserved first and last residue. Fields, in order: J gene, clone size, V gene, D gene, CDR3 DNA, CDR3 protein. A D gene is named only where the DNA matches it firmly. Clone size is not always given. Where it is, it says once, few, many or a class for expanded clones.

TRBJ2-5,.,TRBV7-2,TRBD2,TGTGCCAGCGCTAGGACTAGCGGAGGAGAGACCCAGTACTTC,CASARTSGGETQYF
TRBJ1-5,.,TRBV5-3,TRBD1,TGTGCCAGAAGCTTGGGACAGGGGGGGAGCAATCAGCCCCAGCATTTT,CARSLGQGGSNQPQHF
TRBJ2-2,.,TRBV6-8,TRBD1,TGTGCCAGCCCGCTACAGGGGGCTGAGGTAGGTCACCGGGGAGCTGTTTTT,CASPLQGAEVGHRGAVF
TRBJ2-6,.,TRBV29-1,.,TGCAGCGTTGAAAGGGGGGGCTCTGGGGCCAACGTCCTGACTTTC,CSVERGGSGANVLTF
TRBJ2-1,.,TRBV28,TRBD2,TGTGCCAGCAGTTTTCCGGGACTAGCGGGAGTTCTTTACAATGAGCAGTTCTTC,CASSFPGLAGVLYNEQFF
TRBJ2-1,.,TRBV7-6,TRBD2,TGTGCCAGCAGCTTCCTAGCGGGTACCTACAATGAGCAGTTCTTC,CASSFLAGTYNEQFF
TRBJ1-1,few,TRBV18,.,TGTGCCAGCTCACCGGAAGTACAGGGTTTCACTGAAGCTTTCTTT,CASSPEVQGFTEAFF
TRBJ1-4,few,TRBV19,.,TGTGCCAGTAGTATAGCTGGGGGCGTAGCTGAAAAACTGTTTTTT,CASSIAGGVAEKLFF
TRBJ2-7,.,TRBV7-2,TRBD1,TGTGCCAGCAGTCAATCTCCGGGACAGGTCCACGAGCAGTACTTC,CASSQSPGQVHEQYF
TRBJ2-5,.,TRBV5-5,TRBD1,TGTGCCAGCAGACCCGCGACAGGGGGGACGGTAGAGACCCAGTACTTC,CASRPATGGTVETQYF
TRBJ2-2,few,TRBV15,.,TGTGCCACCAGCAGAGATTCCGAGAACACCGGGGAGCTGTTTTTT,CATSRDSENTGELFF
TRBJ2-1,.,TRBV5-1,.,TGCGCCAGCAGCTCGGGGGCGGGAAACAATGAGCAGTTCTTC,CASSSGAGNNEQFF
TRBJ2-5,.,TRBV11-2,TRBD1,TGTGCCAGCAGCTTAGGAGGGACAGGGGGGCGGGAGACCCAGTACTTC,CASSLGGTGGRETQYF
TRBJ2-1,.,TRBV5-4,.,TGTGCCAGCAGCTTAAAGGGAGTGAATTCCTACAATGAGCAGTTCTTC,CASSLKGVNSYNEQFF
TRBJ1-3,once,TRBV30,.,TGTGCCTGGAGTGTAGCTACGGCTGGAAACACCATATATTTT,CAWSVATAGNTIYF